A selection of T cell receptor beta chains follows, all from one sample in a study of control samples from healthy donors and cancer patients. Measured with immunoSEQ multiplex PCR; TCRdb has only the in-frame clones, and not every one. The sample holds more than 150,000 clones, roughly 90% seen once. Specimen: blood. The receptors stem from a woman in her 30s in good health. Each CDR3 is given with its conserved first and last residue. The D gene is left open where the match is weak.

d_gene | j_gene | v_gene | CDR3aa | CDR3nt
. | TRBJ2-5 | TRBV5-4 | CASSFIGLDQEIQYF | TGTGCCAGCAGCTTCATCGGTTTAGACCAAGAGATCCAGTACTTC
. | TRBJ1-4 | TRBV2 | CASRKGRDEKLFF | TGTGCCAGCAGAAAGGGCAGGGATGAAAAACTGTTTTTT
. | TRBJ1-5 | TRBV19 | CASSPEQGLSNQPQHF | TGTGCCAGTAGCCCCGAACAGGGCCTTAGCAATCAGCCCCAGCATTTT
TRBD1 | TRBJ2-1 | TRBV6-2/TRBV6-3 | CASSYRDRGGNNEQFF | TGTGCCAGCAGTTATCGGGACAGGGGTGGGAACAATGAGCAGTTCTTC
TRBD2 | TRBJ2-3 | TRBV7-2 | CASSLLAGGPSTDTQYF | TGTGCCAGCAGCTTACTAGCGGGAGGGCCAAGCACAGATACGCAGTATTTT
. | TRBJ1-1 | TRBV4-1 | CASSQRDRTNTEAFF | TGCGCCAGCAGCCAACGAGACAGGACGAACACTGAAGCTTTCTTT
TRBD2 | TRBJ2-3 | TRBV5-1 | CASSPTSGSTDTQYF | TGCGCCAGCAGCCCAACTAGCGGGAGCACAGATACGCAGTATTTT
. | TRBJ2-1 | TRBV7-6 | CASSPGDNTEQFF | TGTGCCAGCAGTCCCGGGGACAACACTGAGCAGTTCTTC
TRBD1 | TRBJ2-7 | TRBV13 | CASSQRQGGKKNEQYF | TGTGCCAGCAGCCAAAGACAGGGTGGTAAAAAAAACGAGCAGTACTTC
TRBD1 | TRBJ1-5 | TRBV2 | CASSRTGASNQPQHF | TGTGCCAGCAGTCGGACAGGGGCTAGCAATCAGCCCCAGCATTTT